Shown below are 9 T cell receptor beta chains from a single sample sequenced in a study of blood T cell repertoires in COVID-19. The repertoire was sequenced with immunoSEQ multiplex PCR; TCRdb's copy has only in-frame clones and lacks some. Here the sample spans fewer than 350,000 clones, 85% being singletons. Material for sequencing was peripheral blood. Receptors were obtained from a woman aged 45-65 years with active or convalescent COVID-19.

The rearrangement joins TRBV6-4 to TRBJ2-7; 14 bases line up with TRBD2. CDR3 length: 17 residues. The J segment lost 3 bases and the V segment lost 6 bases, leaving 10 bases of the junction unmatched. Germline lookup yields CDR1 MRHNA and CDR2 SNTAGT. The CDR3 region has the DNA TGTGCCAGCAGCCTCCCTGGACTAGCGGGAGGTGTCTACGAGCAGTACTTC. Its translation: CASSLPGLAGGVYEQYF.

The chain joins TRBV28 to TRBJ1-2; TRBD1 matches 8 bases. V shed 3 bases and J 8 bases; nucleotides not matched to a gene: 5. CDR3 length: 13 amino acids. The germline gives CDR1 MDHEN, CDR2 SYDVKM. Written as DNA, the CDR3 is TGTGCCAGCAGTTTCAGGGGGCTCCACGGCTACACCTTC. It codes for CASSFRGLHGYTF.

This chain joins TRBV7-8 and TRBJ2-7; D possibly corresponds to TRBD1 (6 bases). V was trimmed by 1 base and J by 1 base, leaving 11 bases between them. Germline V lookup: CDR1 SGHVS, CDR2 FQNEAQ. This CDR3 spans 15 amino acids. Written as DNA, the CDR3 is TGTGCCAGCAGCTTAGTAATAACAGGGTCCTACGAGCAGTACTTC. Translating gives CASSLVITGSYEQYF.

J is TRBJ1-5 and V is TRBV28; D might be TRBD1 (6 bases). The V and J ends lost 5 bases and 4 bases respectively, with 9 bases between them. The CDR3 is 13 residues long. Germline V gene lookup returns CDR1 MDHEN and CDR2 SYDVKM. As DNA, the CDR3 is TGTGCCAGCAGTGGACAGAGTAATCAGCCCCAGCATTTT. This sequence encodes CASSGQSNQPQHF.

The chain couples TRBV5-1 to TRBJ2-2; D is possibly TRBD1 (6 bases). The CDR3 contains 16 residues. V lost 4 bases and J lost 4, with 17 bases in between. Germline-derived CDR1 and CDR2 are SGHRS and YFSETQ. The CDR3 spells CASSREKQGLTGELFF. Written as DNA, the CDR3 is TGCGCCAGCAGCCGGGAAAAACAGGGCCTCACCGGGGAGCTGTTTTTT.

Many counts were recorded for this clone. This chain connects TRBV5-4 to TRBJ2-5, with D possibly being TRBD2 (5 bases). V was trimmed by 4 bases and J by 4 bases, leaving 11 bases between them. Germline CDR1 and CDR2: SGHNT and YYREEE (reference sequence). The CDR3 extends over 13 amino acids. The CDR3 bases are TGTGCCAGCAGCGGGGAGAGTTTAGAGACCCAGTACTTC. Translation gives CASSGESLETQYF.

The rearrangement joins TRBV19 to TRBJ2-5; D is possibly TRBD2 (7 bases). V was pared by 9 bases and J by 5 bases, with 22 bases between. The V gene's germline CDR1 is LNHDA and CDR2 SQIVND (reference sequence). The CDR3 length is 15 residues. In DNA, the CDR3 is TGTGCCAGCATCGGTACAGGGTGGGGAGGGGAGACCCAGTACTTC. It yields the protein CASIGTGWGGETQYF.

The rearrangement links TRBV5-1 to TRBJ2-2, with 7 positions matching TRBD2. V dropped 4 bases and J dropped 7; count of bases not matched to a gene: 22. The germline CDR1 and CDR2 sequences are SGHRS and YFSETQ. The CDR3 is 19 amino acids. CDR3: CASSLWVPRLAVKGGELFF. CDR3 nucleotide sequence: TGCGCCAGCAGCCTTTGGGTGCCCCGACTAGCCGTGAAAGGCGGGGAGCTGTTTTTT.

The table lists this clone with a count of one. The CDR3, as DNA: TGCACCAGCAGCCAGGCGGTCCGCACCAGGGAATGTCCCTACGAGCAGTACTTC. As protein: CTSSQAVRTRECPYEQYF. The chain carries TRBV1 and TRBJ2-7; the D segment call TRBD1 is taken from the table without a DNA check. TRBV1 is termed a pseudogene. This CDR3 spans 18 amino acids.